The 4 T cell receptor beta chains below come from one sample, sequenced in a study of CD8 T cells in Susac syndrome. Random hexamers were used to reverse transcribe an amount of about 0.5 to 1 ug RNA. One entry per CDR3 protein results from TCRdb running MiXCR on the immunoSEQ multiplex PCR reads. The data show around 150,000 distinct CDR3 sequences, roughly 94% seen once. The sample consisted of CD4+ T cells from PBMCs. All receptors come from a human donor with Susac syndrome.

This chain uses TRBV30 with TRBJ2-2; 10 nucleotides align to TRBD2. Trimming at V came to 4 bases and at J to 2 bases, leaving 10 bases not matched to a gene. Germline values: CDR1 GTSNPN, CDR2 SVGIG (reference sequence). The CDR3 contains 17 residues. The CDR3 coding sequence is TGTGCCTGGACAGGACAGCGGACTAGCGGAAACACCGGGGAGCTGTTTTTT. Amino acids: CAWTGQRTSGNTGELFF.

The gene calls are TRBV30 and TRBJ1-2; TRBD1 is a possible D gene (6 bases). Between the trimmed V and J ends, which lost 4 bases and 11 bases, there was a span of 17 bases. Germline V gene lookup returns CDR1 GTSNPN and CDR2 SVGIG (reference sequence). This CDR3 contains 12 residues. DNA of the CDR3: TGTGCCTGGACTACAGGGCTAACTGGGTACACCTTC. Its protein product is CAWTTGLTGYTF.

This rearrangement joins TRBV4-2 to TRBJ1-1, with 10 bases lining up with TRBD1. CDR1 is LGHNA, CDR2 YNFKEQ, per germline. V lost 3 bases and J lost 3; bases outside the gene matches: 10. This CDR3 is built from 17 residues. The CDR3 loop reads CASSHTPDRGRDTEAFF. CDR3 in DNA: TGTGCCAGCAGCCACACCCCGGACAGGGGGAGGGACACTGAAGCTTTCTTT.

The CDR3 coding sequence is TGTGCCAGCAGTTTATCGTACACAGATACGCAGTATTTT. Its protein is CASSLSYTDTQYF. The chain recombines TRBV27 with TRBJ2-3; D gene unclear. V lost 0 bases, J lost 2 bases, and 3 bases lay in between. The CDR3 runs 13 residues. Germline CDR1 and CDR2: MNHEY and SMNVEV (reference sequence).